This entry concerns a single T cell receptor beta chain. Its antigen remains unidentified. RNA transcripts provided the source from which TCR beta CDR3 regions were amplified. In the first-round RT-PCR of the TCR CDR3, the HTBI primer set was used. TCRdb reprocessed the multiplex PCR reads via MiXCR and lists one record per CDR3 protein. Found here are about 640,000 distinct CDR3 sequences, about a fifth of them singletons; the top ten hold about 35%. Uncontrolled infection, other autoimmune disease, pregnancy or lactation excluded patients. These data belong to a study of T cells in Graves' hyperthyroidism and ophthalmopathy. Findings and caveats of the study: Separation of ophthalmopathy from stable hyperthyroidism was achieved by a 13 V-J model. In validation, the model predicted ophthalmopathy. These predictions came a median 6.5 months before onset. Appearing also in blood were most of the thyroid clonotypes expanded above 0.001.

V lost 0 bases to trimming and J lost 9 bases; unmatched junction nucleotides: 10. From germline, CDR1 is WSHSY and CDR2 SAAADI. The length of the CDR3 is 16 residues. The sample taken for sequencing was blood. The chain uses TRBV10-2 and TRBJ2-4; TRBD2 matches 8 bases. This receptor was obtained from a man between 25 and 39 years old with Graves' ophthalmopathy. The CDR3 coding sequence is TGCGCCAGCAGTGAGTCGGGAATAGCGGGATTCGGCATTCAGTACTTC. It translates to CASSESGIAGFGIQYF.